Reported below is one TCR beta chain. As originally analysed: Amplifying reference gene primers gave estimates of nucleated cell counts. Sequenced by immunoSEQ multiplex PCR; TCRdb stores in-frame clones only, minus some. V and J calls and clone size are given by that table; D and trimming were obtained from the DNA. The profile covers about 200,000 clones, with just under 90% appearing a single time and almost 4% taken by the ten largest. The study drew participants aged about 18 to 89 years from 24 US areas. The data stem from a study of blood T cell repertoires in COVID-19. About the study: Acute and convalescent COVID-19 samples came from the United States, Italy and Spain.

The CDR3 loop spans 17 amino acids. CDR1 is SQVTM, CDR2 ANQGSEA, per germline. The sample comprised PBMCs or T cells enriched from blood (not recorded which). The rearrangement joins TRBV29-1 to TRBJ2-7, with TRBD1 matching 7 bases. The clonotype originates from a woman aged 30 to 39 with acute COVID-19. The CDR3, as DNA: TGCATTCTCTCGCCCTCCACTGGAGACAGGGATACCTACGAGCAGTACTTC. Translation gives CILSPSTGDRDTYEQYF.